This entry lists 20 T cell receptor beta chains sequenced from one sample in a study of T cells in Graves' hyperthyroidism and ophthalmopathy. Using RNA transcripts as the source, TCR beta CDR3 regions were amplified. An initial round of RT-PCR targeting the TCR CDR3 relied on the HTBI primer set. MiXCR was run by TCRdb on the multiplex PCR reads, yielding one entry per CDR3 protein. Among a few hundred thousand distinct CDR3 sequences listed, about half were seen once. Sequencing used peripheral blood or thyroid tissue (not recorded which). Every receptor here comes from a woman aged 18-35 years with Graves' hyperthyroidism.

This clonotype was counted once. The V and J genes are TRBV2 and TRBJ1-4; 8 bases map to TRBD1. Trimming at V came to 5 bases and at J to 5 bases, leaving 7 bases not matched to a gene. This CDR3 has 15 residues. Germline lookup yields CDR1 SNHLY and CDR2 FYNNEI. The DNA for the CDR3 is TGTGCCAGCAGTCCTTACCGACAGGGGAATGAAAAACTGTTTTTT. Translation: CASSPYRQGNEKLFF.

The rearrangement uses TRBV7-3 and TRBJ1-1; TRBD1 agrees at 7 bases. Trimming cost V 8 bases and J 10 bases; bases outside gene matches: 7. The germline gives CDR1 SGHTA, CDR2 FQGTGA. This CDR3 comprises 11 residues. The chain's CDR3 is CASAPNRGAFF. CDR3 coding DNA: TGTGCCAGCGCTCCGAACAGGGGAGCTTTCTTT.

This clonotype was picked up many times. The chain couples TRBV2 to TRBJ1-1; TRBD1 aligns across 8 bases. The CDR3 spans 15 residues. Germline CDR1 SNHLY, CDR2 FYNNEI. The V and J ends lost 6 bases and 4 bases, in that order; junction bases with no gene match: 10. The CDR3 bases are TGTGCCAGCAGCGTTCATGACAGGGGTGGCACTGAAGCTTTCTTT. This codes for CASSVHDRGGTEAFF.

J is TRBJ2-7 and V is TRBV11-1; D might be TRBD1 (5 bases). Germline V gives CDR1 SGHAT, CDR2 FQDESV (reference sequence). V was clipped by 0 bases and J by 5 bases, with 17 bases between them. This CDR3 has 16 residues. DNA of the CDR3: TGTGCCAGCAGCTTAGCGGGGCGGTCCGGGCTCCACGAGCAGTACTTC. This sequence encodes CASSLAGRSGLHEQYF.

V usage is TRBV10-3 and J usage is TRBJ2-7, with a tentative D call TRBD2 (5 bases). This CDR3 contains 15 residues. Germline V gene data show CDR1 as ENHRY and CDR2 as SYGVKD. CDR3: CTSSRAGQAAPEQYF. CDR3 in DNA: TGTACCAGCAGTCGGGCGGGCCAGGCTGCCCCCGAGCAGTACTTC.

The rearrangement links TRBV29-1 to TRBJ1-2, with D uncertain. From germline, CDR1 is SQVTM and CDR2 ANQGSEA. Trimming took off 7 bases at V and 4 bases at J, with 10 bases between the two ends. This CDR3 has 11 residues. CDR3 loop: CSGRETYGYTF. CDR3 sequence (DNA): TGCAGCGGTCGTGAGACCTATGGCTACACCTTC.

Remarks on this clonotype: A much larger clone is a single base away; this may be a read error. The chain combines TRBV11-2 with TRBJ1-2; 8 nucleotides agree with TRBD1. The CDR3 spans 14 residues. Germline values: CDR1 SGHAT, CDR2 FQNNGV. With 10 bases clipped from V and 3 bases from J, the junction kept 10 bases outside the gene matches. The CDR3 reads CATSTGAVDYGYTF. In nucleotides, the CDR3 is TGTGCCACTTCGACAGGGGCCGTCGACTATGGCTACACCTTC.

This clonotype occurred once. This chain uses TRBV20-1 with TRBJ1-6; the D is unclear. The CDR3 is 13 amino acids. CDR1 DFQATT and CDR2 SNEGSKA come from the germline V gene (reference sequence). V lost 0 bases to trimming and J lost 10 bases, with 10 bases between them. The CDR3 region has the DNA TGCAGTGCTAGAGATGGGAAGCGCTCACCCCTCCACTTT. It is translated as CSARDGKRSPLHF.

The chain couples TRBV29-1 to TRBJ2-7, with a possible D match to TRBD2 (5 bases). Trimming left V 0 bases short and J 3 bases short, with 9 bases between. The CDR3 totals 13 residues. Germline values: CDR1 SQVTM, CDR2 ANQGSEA. CDR3 amino acids: CSVEDGSIYEQYF. The DNA of the CDR3 is TGCAGCGTTGAAGATGGGAGTATCTACGAGCAGTACTTC.

This clonotype was seen a few times. V usage is TRBV7-2 and J usage is TRBJ1-1; D possibly corresponds to TRBD1 (5 bases). Looked up from germline, CDR1 is SGHTA and CDR2 is FQGNSA. This CDR3 contains 15 residues. Trimming removed 5 bases from V and 3 bases from J, with 16 bases in between. CDR3 region: CASSQAPGAHTEAFF. Written as DNA, the CDR3 is TGTGCCAGCAGCCAAGCCCCCGGGGCCCACACTGAAGCTTTCTTT.

This clonotype showed up just a few times. The rearrangement joins TRBV19 to TRBJ2-7, with 14 bases fitting TRBD2. V trimming: 5 bases; J trimming: 3 bases; junction bases outside the gene matches: 9. The CDR3 sequence is 17 residues long. From germline, CDR1 is LNHDA and CDR2 SQIVND (reference sequence). Written as DNA, the CDR3 is TGTGCCAGTAGTCCCGGGACTAGCGGGAGTGGAAACTACGAGCAGTACTTC. This gives the protein CASSPGTSGSGNYEQYF.

This clonotype was counted many times. This chain joins TRBV6-1 and TRBJ2-2, with D unclear. The CDR3 is 15 amino acids. CDR1 and CDR2 (germline): MNHNS, SASEGT. Trimming cost V 1 base and J 4 bases, with 10 bases left between them. CDR3 residues: CASSEVVKRTGELFF. The CDR3 bases are TGTGCCAGCAGTGAAGTAGTAAAGCGCACCGGGGAGCTGTTTTTT.

CDR3 nucleotides: TGCGCCAGCAGCTGGGGGGGGTACACTGAAGCTTTCTTT. Translated: CASSWGGYTEAFF. This sequence joins TRBV5-1 and TRBJ1-1, with TRBD1 as a possible D gene (5 bases). The CDR3 runs to 13 residues. The V end was cut by 3 bases, the J end by 3 bases, with 9 bases between. The germline CDR1 and CDR2 sequences are SGHRS and YFSETQ.

The chain links TRBV25-1 to TRBJ2-7, with a weak D call TRBD2 (5 bases). Looked up from germline, CDR1 is MGHDK and CDR2 is SYGVNS. V gave up 6 bases and J gave up 4 bases, with 13 bases separating them. The length of the CDR3 is 13 residues. CDR3 region: CASSQEPGYEQYF. The CDR3 DNA is TGTGCCAGCAGCCAAGAACCGGGATACGAGCAGTACTTC.

This chain joins TRBV7-9 and TRBJ1-6, with TRBD1 identical over 7 bases. Trimming cost V 4 bases and J 9 bases; bases outside gene matches: 12. Germline lookup yields CDR1 SEHNR and CDR2 FQNEAQ (reference sequence). The CDR3 covers 16 residues. The CDR3 DNA is TGTGCCAGCAGCTCGCAGGGGACAGCCCCGGGTTCACCCCTCCACTTT. As protein: CASSSQGTAPGSPLHF.

The gene calls are TRBV24-1 and TRBJ1-1, with a possible D match to TRBD1 (5 bases). The CDR3 sequence is 12 residues long. Germline-derived CDR1 and CDR2 are KGHDR and SFDVKD. The V end was cut by 7 bases, the J end by 3 bases, with 8 bases between. CDR3 amino acids: CATRDSYTEAFF. The CDR3 nucleotides are TGTGCCACCAGAGACAGTTACACTGAAGCTTTCTTT.

V is TRBV5-1 and J is TRBJ2-7, with unresolved D. Trimming cost V 1 base and J 2 bases, with 10 bases left between them. There are 14 residues in the CDR3. CDR1 and CDR2 from the germline V gene are SGHRS and YFSETQ. CDR3 sequence: CASSLSISTYEQYF. CDR3 coding DNA: TGCGCCAGCAGCTTGTCTATATCCACCTACGAGCAGTACTTC.

The rearrangement links TRBV5-5 to TRBJ1-1, with D uncertain. Looked up from germline, CDR1 is SGHKS and CDR2 is YYEKEE (reference sequence). Trimming took off 4 bases at V and 5 bases at J, with 15 bases between the two ends. The CDR3 has 14 residues. CDR3 sequence: CASSPRTSATEAFF. CDR3 coding DNA: TGTGCCAGCAGCCCACGGACGTCTGCTACTGAAGCTTTCTTT.

The gene calls are TRBV29-1 and TRBJ2-5; D is uncertain. Germline CDR1 SQVTM, CDR2 ANQGSEA. The V end lost 8 bases, the J end lost 4 bases, and 8 bases lay between the germline ends. This CDR3 comprises 10 residues. CDR3 sequence reads: CSPNRETQYF. The CDR3 DNA sequence: TGCAGCCCAAACCGAGAGACCCAGTACTTC.

This clonotype was detected only a few times. The chain links TRBV7-8 to TRBJ1-2; D unresolved. V lost 0 bases and J lost 0, with 11 bases in between. The CDR3 totals 16 residues. The germline CDR1 and CDR2 sequences are SGHVS and FQNEAQ. Here the CDR3 reads CASSLAAGLANYGYTF. The CDR3 region has the DNA TGTGCCAGCAGCTTAGCCGCAGGATTAGCTAACTATGGCTACACCTTC. Supplemented by reference TRBV7-8 and TRBJ1-2, the full variable domain reads GAGVSQSPRYKVAKRGQDVALRCDPISGHVSLFWYQQALGQGPEFLTYFQNEAQLDKSGLPSDRFFAERPEGSVSTLKIQRTQQEDSAVYLCASSLAAGLANYGYTFGSGTRLTVV.